This passage covers 12 T cell receptor beta chains from one sample sequenced in a study of cytomegalovirus exposure and HLA in healthy donors. Primers: 60 Vbeta forward and 13 Jbeta reverse. TCRdb keeps only in-frame clones here, not all; method: immunoSEQ multiplex PCR. The sample includes over 85,000 clones, nearly 80% of them seen just once. The source material was PBMCs. The source of these receptors is a woman aged 25 to 39 in good health and CMV-seronegative.

This chain joins TRBV10-3 and TRBJ1-2, with a weak D call TRBD1 (5 bases). Trimming removed 0 bases at V and 7 bases at J, with 12 bases between. Per the germline V gene, CDR1 is ENHRY and CDR2 is SYGVKD. The length of the CDR3 is 14 residues. The CDR3 sequence: CAISESRREVGYTF. DNA for the CDR3: TGTGCCATCAGTGAGTCGCGCAGGGAAGTTGGCTACACCTTC.

This clone was detected only a few times. The chain links TRBV15 to TRBJ2-3, with D maybe TRBD2 (7 bases). CDR3 size: 19 residues. CDR1 and CDR2 (germline): LNHNV, YYDKDF (reference sequence). V gave up 0 bases and J gave up 2 bases, with 21 bases separating them. The DNA of the CDR3 is TGTGCCACCAGCAGAGATCATAGTACTGGGGGGGGACACACAGATACGCAGTATTTT. Translation gives CATSRDHSTGGGHTDTQYF.

The chain couples TRBV4-2 to TRBJ2-1; maybe TRBD2 (6 bases). The V gene lost 7 bases and the J gene lost 5 bases, with 18 bases spanning the gap. CDR1 is LGHNA, CDR2 YNFKEQ, per germline. The CDR3 runs to 15 residues. The CDR3 DNA reads as TGTGCCAGCACCCAGCTCGAGCGGGCGCACAATGAGCAGTTCTTC. This sequence encodes CASTQLERAHNEQFF.

The chain uses TRBV7-9 and TRBJ2-7; a weak D match, TRBD2 (6 bases). CDR1 and CDR2 (germline): SEHNR, FQNEAQ (reference sequence). V gave up 5 bases and J gave up 4 bases, with 27 bases separating them. This CDR3 contains 18 residues. CDR3 protein: CASSHRDSSTDFWYEQYF. DNA of the CDR3: TGTGCCAGCAGCCACCGGGACTCCTCCACCGACTTCTGGTACGAGCAGTACTTC.

V is TRBV10-3 and J is TRBJ2-1, with 8 bases identical to TRBD2. J was trimmed by 4 bases and V by 0 bases; bases with no gene match: 2. Germline V gene lookup returns CDR1 ENHRY and CDR2 SYGVKD. The CDR3 sequence is 15 residues long. The CDR3 here is CAISESGGGYNEQFF. The DNA for the CDR3 is TGTGCCATCAGTGAGTCAGGCGGGGGGTACAATGAGCAGTTCTTC.

The chain uses TRBV9 and TRBJ2-5; TRBD2 might be the D (6 bases). The DNA end is a closer match to TRBJ2-7, so the J assignment may be wrong. The germline gives CDR1 SGDLS, CDR2 YYNGEE. The CDR3 is 14 amino acids. CDR3 residues: CASSVAAGFYEQYF. In nucleotides, the CDR3 is TGTGCCAGCAGCGTAGCAGCGGGCTTCTACGAGCAGTACTTC.

About this clone: A junction end diverges from the germline sequence, so it may reflect a read error. J is TRBJ1-2 and V is TRBV28; 8 nucleotides match TRBD1. CDR1 is MDHEN and CDR2 is SYDVKM in the germline V gene. The CDR3 length is 13 residues. The CDR3 DNA sequence: TGTGCCAGCAACACGGACAGGGCCTATCGCTACACCTTC. As protein: CASNTDRAYRYTF.

On this clone itself: Other DNA sequences of this sample code for an identical CDR3. This chain uses TRBV19 with TRBJ1-5; no firm D call. Germline CDR1 LNHDA, CDR2 SQIVND (reference sequence). The CDR3 runs to 14 residues. V was cut by 3 bases and J by 0 bases, with 6 bases left in between. The CDR3 here is CASSIRDSNQPQHF. Here the CDR3 DNA reads TGTGCCAGTAGTATTCGGGATAGCAATCAGCCCCAGCATTTT.

The chain combines TRBV2 with TRBJ2-7, with 9 nucleotides matching TRBD2. With 0 bases clipped from V and 6 bases from J, the junction kept 12 bases outside the gene matches. The CDR3 runs to 17 residues. The germline CDR1 and CDR2 sequences are SNHLY and FYNNEI. The CDR3 sequence is CASSEAELAGSWGEQYF. The CDR3 region has the DNA TGTGCCAGCAGTGAAGCAGAGCTAGCGGGGTCTTGGGGCGAGCAGTACTTC.

The gene calls are TRBV27 and TRBJ2-3; 7 positions agree with TRBD2. In germline, CDR1 is MNHEY, CDR2 SMNVEV (reference sequence). Losses at the gene ends were 4 bases for V and 1 base for J; bases not matched to a gene: 2. This CDR3 comprises 14 residues. The CDR3 sequence: CASSSRGGTDTQYF. CDR3 nucleotides: TGTGCCAGCAGTTCCCGGGGGGGCACAGATACGCAGTATTTT.

This clone is a singleton in its sample. This chain uses TRBV29-1 with TRBJ1-5; 8 nucleotides line up with TRBD1. This CDR3 is 13 amino acids long. Germline loops: CDR1 SQVTM, CDR2 ANQGSEA. Trimming removed 4 bases from V and 4 bases from J; junction bases left unmatched: 3. CDR3 loop: CSVGQGLNQPQHF. The CDR3 bases are TGCAGCGTTGGACAGGGGTTGAATCAGCCCCAGCATTTT. Complete variable domain (other parts from reference TRBV29-1 and TRBJ1-5): SAVISQKPSRDICQRGTSLTIQCQVDSQVTMMFWYRQQPGQSLTLIATANQGSEATYESGFVIDKFPISRPNLTFSTLTVSNMSPEDSSIYLCSVGQGLNQPQHFGDGTRLSIL.

The rearrangement uses TRBV7-6 and TRBJ2-7, with TRBD2 matching over 9 bases. The junction had 7 bases not matched to a gene; V was cut back by 8 bases and J by 5 bases. From germline, CDR1 is SGHVS and CDR2 FNYEAQ. The CDR3 runs to 13 residues. In DNA form, the CDR3 reads TGTGCCAGCGCCAGCGGGGGGATCGACGAGCAGTACTTC. Translation: CASASGGIDEQYF.